This T cell receptor (beta chain) was recorded in a study of CD8+CD57+ T cells in acquired aplastic anemia. Study-level results: Overlap between patients and controls comprised twenty-nine CD8+ CDR3 sequences.

The authors sequenced patients whose flow cytometry had shown CD8+CD57+ cell expansion. Each patient carried a diagnosis of severe acquired aplastic anemia. By the time of blood sampling, patients had still received no therapy. Profiling that covered TCR beta VDJ and CDR3 relied on genomic DNA as its template. MiXCR, applied by TCRdb to the reads, yields one record per CDR3 protein. Found here are fewer than 250,000 distinct CDR3 sequences, roughly 50% of them singletons; the top ten hold just under 20%. About this clonotype: What it binds is not known.

This CDR3 is 17 amino acids long. Germline V gene data show CDR1 as SEHNR and CDR2 as FQNEAQ (reference sequence). The trim removed 3 bases at V and 4 bases at J, leaving 6 bases unmatched. The receptor was isolated from a human donor with aplastic anemia. Sequenced: sorted CD4+, CD8+, or CD8+CD57+ T cells (not recorded which) from PBMCs. V gene TRBV7-9 combines with J gene TRBJ2-3, with 14 bases lining up with TRBD2. CDR3 residues: CASSFGLAGGGADTQYF. In DNA, the CDR3 is TGTGCCAGCAGCTTTGGACTAGCGGGGGGCGGCGCAGATACGCAGTATTTT.